Listed here are 10 T cell receptor beta chains from one sample, sequenced in a study of cytomegalovirus exposure and HLA in healthy donors. It was with 60 Vbeta and 13 Jbeta primers that the PCR ran. Measured with immunoSEQ multiplex PCR; TCRdb has only the in-frame clones, and not every one. The sample contains more than 95,000 clones, about three quarters of which appear only once. Sequencing was done on a sample of PBMCs. All receptors derive from a male donor in good health and CMV-seronegative.

This chain uses TRBV6-1 with TRBJ2-7, with a tentative D call TRBD2 (6 bases). V was pared by 8 bases and J by 3 bases, with 11 bases between. From germline, CDR1 is MNHNS and CDR2 SASEGT. The CDR3 is made up of 12 amino acids. The chain's CDR3 is CASPAGGYEQYF. The CDR3 DNA sequence: TGTGCCAGCCCAGCCGGGGGCTACGAGCAGTACTTC.

The rearrangement uses TRBV7-9 and TRBJ2-1; D remains ambiguous. The CDR3 has 15 amino acids. V was clipped by 6 bases and J by 0 bases, with 12 bases between them. Germline CDR1 reads SEHNR; CDR2 reads FQNEAQ (reference sequence). CDR3 coding DNA: TGTGCCAGCAGTTCAAGCGAGAGCTCCTACAATGAGCAGTTCTTC. This sequence encodes CASSSSESSYNEQFF.

This chain uses TRBV7-9 with TRBJ2-5, with a weak D call TRBD2 (6 bases). V was cut by 6 bases and J by 3 bases, with 14 bases left in between. Looked up from germline, CDR1 is SEHNR and CDR2 is FQNEAQ (reference sequence). CDR3 length: 14 residues. The CDR3 DNA reads as TGTGCCAGCAGGTCGCAGGGCGGGGAAGAGACCCAGTACTTC. The encoded protein is CASRSQGGEETQYF.

The chain is built from TRBV4-1 and TRBJ2-7; 8 bases align to TRBD1. Unmatched junction bases numbered 11, after V lost 7 bases and J lost 3 bases. The CDR3 totals 15 residues. CDR1 and CDR2 (germline): MGHRA, YSYEKL. CDR3 bases: TGCGCCAGCAAGGAAGGGGGACAGGACATCTACGAGCAGTACTTC. Protein: CASKEGGQDIYEQYF.

The chain links TRBV28 to TRBJ1-1, with D possibly being TRBD1 (5 bases). Germline CDR1 MDHEN, CDR2 SYDVKM. The V end was cut by 2 bases, the J end by 4 bases, with 17 bases between. The CDR3 totals 16 residues. The CDR3, as DNA: TGTGCCAGCAGTTTAGGAGGGGCGGGGGTAGGCACTGAAGCTTTCTTT. Protein: CASSLGGAGVGTEAFF.

The V and J genes are TRBV19 and TRBJ1-3; weak D call: TRBD1 (6 bases). Trimming stripped 6 bases from V and 0 bases from J, with 12 bases between. This CDR3 region has 15 residues. Germline CDR1 and CDR2: LNHDA and SQIVND (reference sequence). CDR3 in DNA: TGTGCCAGTAGACCAGGGGTTTACTCTGGAAACACCATATATTTT. Translation: CASRPGVYSGNTIYF.

V usage is TRBV10-3 and J usage is TRBJ1-2; 7 bases fit TRBD1. The CDR3 covers 14 residues. The ends lost 3 bases at V and 8 bases at J; junction bases unmatched: 9. Germline assignment: CDR1 ENHRY and CDR2 SYGVKD. The CDR3 region has the DNA TGTGCCATCAGTGATCAGGCAGGGGGACAAGGCTACACCTTC. Amino acids: CAISDQAGGQGYTF.

The V call is TRBV27, the J call TRBJ2-1; D gene ambiguous. The ends were cut back, 4 bases at V and 1 base at J, with 5 bases in the middle. Germline CDR1 reads MNHEY; CDR2 reads SMNVEV (reference sequence). This CDR3 has 13 amino acids. The CDR3 DNA reads TGTGCCAGCAGTTCCCGTTCCTACAATGAGCAGTTCTTC. Amino acids: CASSSRSYNEQFF.

The chain links TRBV6-1 to TRBJ2-7, with 8 nucleotides matching TRBD1. The CDR3 runs 14 residues. Per germline, CDR1 MNHNS and CDR2 SASEGT. V lost 8 bases, J lost 2 bases, and 8 bases stayed unmatched. The CDR3 protein is CASRTGTGPYEQYF. CDR3 coding DNA: TGTGCCAGCCGAACCGGGACAGGACCCTACGAGCAGTACTTC.

The chain has TRBV4-2 and TRBJ2-5, with TRBD2 identical over 11 bases. This CDR3 spans 16 amino acids. Looked up from germline, CDR1 is LGHNA and CDR2 is YNFKEQ. V was clipped by 3 bases and J by 5 bases; unmatched bases: 8. The CDR3 protein is CASSHALAGGPETQYF. The CDR3 nucleotides read TGTGCCAGCAGCCATGCCTTAGCGGGAGGGCCGGAGACCCAGTACTTC.